Below, 26 T cell receptor beta chains from the same sample are listed, as sequenced in a study of CD8+CD57+ T cells in acquired aplastic anemia (dated by TCRdb to the late 2010s). Sequencing instrument: Illumina HiSeq 2000. TCR beta VDJ combination and CDR3 sequence profiling used genomic DNA as the template. TCRdb passed the public sequencing reads through fastp at Q25 and MiXCR, retaining productive beta sequences. Each entry merges the rows of one CDR3 protein and shows their most common DNA and genes. This sample gives 150,000 to 200,000 distinct CDR3 sequences in total; around 40% of them show up just once. Approximately 1% of the sample comes from the top ten. The material sequenced was sorted CD4+, CD8+, or CD8+CD57+ T cells (not recorded which) from PBMCs. All receptors derive from a human donor in good health.

Comment on this clonotype: Mismatch with germline at one junction end may stem from a read error. The chain joins TRBV25-1 to TRBJ1-6; D uncertain. Germline loops: CDR1 MGHDK, CDR2 SYGVNS. This CDR3 is 14 amino acids long. This chain's CDR3 is CASLALGSNPPLHF. The CDR3 DNA sequence: TGTGCCAGCTTGGCCCTGGGGAGTAATCCACCCCTCCACTTT.

On this clonotype: The CDR3 does not end in the conserved phenylalanine or tryptophan, so this is likely a read error. V usage is TRBV29-1 and J usage is TRBJ2-5, with D hard to call. The CDR3 contains 11 residues. The V and J ends lost 6 bases and 5 bases respectively, with 10 bases between them. In germline, CDR1 is SQVTM, CDR2 ANQGSEA. The CDR3 DNA is TGCAGCGTCGTACAGAAGGAGACCCAGTACATC. This gives the protein CSVVQKETQYI.

V and J are TRBV2 and TRBJ2-7; D perhaps matches TRBD2 (6 bases). Trimming removed 9 bases at V and 2 bases at J, with 14 bases between. Looked up from germline, CDR1 is SNHLY and CDR2 is FYNNEI. CDR3 length: 13 amino acids. The DNA for the CDR3 is TGTGCCAGAAGGGACGGCGGGACCTACGAGCAGTACTTC. This codes for CARRDGGTYEQYF. The entire variable domain, with the rest obtained from reference TRBV2 and TRBJ2-7, is as follows: EPEVTQTPSHQVTQMGQEVILRCVPISNHLYFYWYRQILGQKVEFLVSFYNNEISEKSEIFDDQFSVERPDGSNFTLKIRSTKLEDSAMYFCARRDGGTYEQYFGPGTRLTVT.

This clonotype occurred many times. J is TRBJ2-5 and V is TRBV20-1; no definite D call. V shed 5 bases and J shed 1 base, with 11 bases lying between them. The CDR3 is 13 residues long. Germline values: CDR1 DFQATT, CDR2 SNEGSKA (reference sequence). For the CDR3, the DNA is TGCAGTGCTCCCGCGGCCACCCAAGAGACCCAGTACTTC. This translates into CSAPAATQETQYF.

CDR3 protein: CASSSEKLFF. CDR3 nucleotide sequence: TGTGCCAGCAGTAGTGAAAAACTGTTTTTT. V is TRBV25-1 and J is TRBJ1-4, with D hard to call. CDR1 is MGHDK and CDR2 is SYGVNS in the germline V gene. CDR3 size: 10 residues. Trimming cost V 5 bases and J 7 bases, with 2 bases left between them.

This clonotype was found many times. V and J are TRBV5-8 and TRBJ1-1, with D unresolved. CDR1 is SGHTS and CDR2 is YDEGEE in the germline V gene. Trimming cost V 3 bases and J 0 bases, with 12 bases left between them. CDR3 length: 15 amino acids. CDR3 bases: TGTGCCAGCAGCTCGGAAGGCCTGATGAACACTGAAGCTTTCTTT. Protein sequence: CASSSEGLMNTEAFF.

The CDR3 nucleotides are TGTGCCAGCATTAGGGCAGGGGTCGACTATGGCTACACCTTC. Translated: CASIRAGVDYGYTF. The rearrangement uses TRBV6-5 and TRBJ1-2; D perhaps matches TRBD1 (6 bases). Germline V gene data show CDR1 as MNHEY and CDR2 as SVGAGI. V lost 7 bases and J lost 3, with 15 bases in between. The CDR3 covers 14 residues.

The chain recombines TRBV19 with TRBJ2-3; tentatively, D is TRBD1 or TRBD2 (5 bases each). CDR3 size: 14 residues. Germline-derived CDR1 and CDR2 are LNHDA and SQIVND (reference sequence). Trimming cost V 5 bases and J 3 bases, with 12 bases left between them. The CDR3, as DNA: TGTGCCAGTAGTCCGGGACGGATGACAGATACGCAGTATTTT. Protein: CASSPGRMTDTQYF.

The table lists this clonotype with many counts. The chain has TRBV4-3 and TRBJ2-3, with D possibly matching TRBD1 (5 bases). Trimming pared 4 bases from V and 3 bases from J, leaving 14 bases between. CDR3 length equals 15 residues. Germline V gene data show CDR1 as LGHNA and CDR2 as YSLEER. The CDR3: CASSLSRVGTDTQYF. The CDR3 DNA reads as TGCGCCAGCAGCCTTTCCAGGGTAGGAACAGATACGCAGTATTTT.

This clonotype appeared many times. V is TRBV20-1 and J is TRBJ2-3; TRBD2 aligns across 15 bases. The CDR3 spans 16 residues. The ends lost 6 bases at V and 3 bases at J; junction bases unmatched: 7. Germline V CDR1 and CDR2: DFQATT, SNEGSKA (reference sequence). The CDR3 sequence is CSAGLAGGPETDTQYF. The CDR3 region has the DNA TGCAGTGCCGGACTAGCGGGGGGGCCAGAAACAGATACGCAGTATTTT.

The chain joins TRBV7-8 to TRBJ2-7, with 15 bases fitting TRBD2. The CDR3 totals 16 residues. With V trimmed by 3 bases and J by 3 bases, 3 bases remained unmatched. Looked up from germline, CDR1 is SGHVS and CDR2 is FQNEAQ. This CDR3 reads CASSFGGLAGGYEQYF. In nucleotides, the CDR3 is TGTGCCAGCAGCTTTGGGGGACTAGCGGGAGGCTACGAGCAGTACTTC.

The table lists this clonotype with many counts. This rearrangement joins TRBV6-6 to TRBJ2-1; 9 bases agree with TRBD2. The CDR3 loop spans 14 amino acids. In germline, CDR1 is MNHNY, CDR2 SVGAGI (reference sequence). Losses at the gene ends were 6 bases for V and 3 bases for J; bases not matched to a gene: 3. This chain's CDR3 is CASRIAGDYNEQFF. The CDR3 DNA reads as TGTGCCAGCAGAATAGCGGGAGACTACAATGAGCAGTTCTTC.

The V gene is TRBV6-1, the J gene TRBJ1-5, with D unresolved. CDR1 is MNHNS, CDR2 SASEGT, per germline. The V end lost 6 bases, the J end lost 6 bases, and 6 bases lay between the germline ends. The CDR3 has 11 residues. The CDR3 sequence is CASSDRQPQHF. DNA of the CDR3: TGTGCCAGCAGCGACCGTCAGCCCCAGCATTTT.

This chain uses TRBV25-1 with TRBJ1-4, with D hard to call. V was cut by 5 bases and J by 10 bases, with 11 bases left in between. The CDR3 covers 12 residues. Germline values: CDR1 MGHDK, CDR2 SYGVNS. CDR3: CASSSPGGKLFF. CDR3 sequence (DNA): TGTGCCAGCAGTTCCCCGGGTGGAAAACTGTTTTTT.

This clonotype was counted many times. The chain couples TRBV30 to TRBJ2-7; no reliable D call. The CDR3 is 12 amino acids. Germline-derived CDR1 and CDR2 are GTSNPN and SVGIG (reference sequence). Trimming took 0 bases from V and 0 from J, leaving 3 bases between them. CDR3 coding DNA: TGTGCCTGGAGTGTTAGCTCCTACGAGCAGTACTTC. Translation: CAWSVSSYEQYF. Variable domain in full (rest from reference TRBV30 and TRBJ2-7): SQTIHQWPATLVQPVGSPLSLECTVEGTSNPNLYWYRQAAGRGLQLLFYSVGIGQISSEVPQNLSASRPQDRQFILSSKKLLLSDSGFYLCAWSVSSYEQYFGPGTRLTVT.

The table lists this clonotype with many counts. The CDR3 spells CASSRGTGQETQYF. The CDR3 nucleotides are TGTGCCAGCAGCCGAGGGACAGGGCAAGAGACCCAGTACTTC. This sequence joins TRBV12-3 or TRBV12-4 and TRBJ2-5; 9 bases are shared with TRBD1. The V segment lost 6 bases and the J segment 2 bases; nucleotides outside the gene matches: 4. The CDR3 has 14 residues.

The rearrangement joins TRBV29-1 to TRBJ2-5; no clear D gene. The germline gives CDR1 SQVTM, CDR2 ANQGSEA. The CDR3 covers 13 residues. Trimming took 4 bases from V and 2 from J, leaving 11 bases between them. The CDR3 nucleotides read TGCAGCGTTGCAAGAACAGTTCAAGAGACCCAGTACTTC. Protein: CSVARTVQETQYF. Drawing the rest from reference TRBV29-1 and TRBJ2-5, the complete variable domain is SAVISQKPSRDICQRGTSLTIQCQVDSQVTMMFWYRQQPGQSLTLIATANQGSEATYESGFVIDKFPISRPNLTFSTLTVSNMSPEDSSIYLCSVARTVQETQYFGPGTRLLVL.

To note about this clonotype: One end of the junction varies from germline; a read error may be responsible. This chain joins TRBV7-7 and TRBJ2-7; TRBD2 agrees at 8 bases. The CDR3 sequence is 13 residues long. Germline values: CDR1 SSHAT, CDR2 FNYEAQ (reference sequence). The CDR3 here is CASSLGLAAEQYF. DNA of the CDR3: TGTGCTAGCAGCTTAGGACTAGCAGCCGAGCAGTACTTC.

This clonotype has at least ten counts. The V gene is TRBV20-1, the J gene TRBJ2-7; the match to TRBD2 covers 7 bases. This CDR3 comprises 15 residues. The trim removed 0 bases at V and 0 bases at J, leaving 5 bases unmatched. Germline V gives CDR1 DFQATT, CDR2 SNEGSKA (reference sequence). Written as DNA, the CDR3 is TGCAGTGCTAGAGAGGTCGCGGGGGTCTCCTACGAGCAGTACTTC. Translated, it gives CSAREVAGVSYEQYF.

The sample holds a few counts of this clonotype. This chain uses TRBV6-5 with TRBJ1-1; possible D gene TRBD1, 5 bases. V lost 0 bases and J 2 bases, leaving 16 bases between the germline ends. CDR3 length: 17 amino acids. Per germline, CDR1 MNHEY and CDR2 SVGAGI. CDR3 in DNA: TGTGCCAGCAGTTACTCGGGGGGATCAGGTTTTAACACTGAAGCTTTCTTT. It is translated as CASSYSGGSGFNTEAFF.

The rearrangement links TRBV18 to TRBJ1-2; D is perhaps TRBD1 (6 bases). This CDR3 has 16 residues. CDR1 is KGHSH, CDR2 LQKENI, per germline. V lost 4 bases to trimming and J lost 0 bases, with 15 bases between them. CDR3 region: CASSQTRQVSNYGYTF. CDR3 DNA: TGTGCCAGCTCACAGACTCGACAGGTTTCTAACTATGGCTACACCTTC.

This clonotype has only one observation. The CDR3 region has the DNA TGCGCCAGCAGCCCTTCGGGGGTAAGCTCCTACGAGCAGTACTTC. This codes for CASSPSGVSSYEQYF. The chain couples TRBV5-1 to TRBJ2-7, with D maybe TRBD2 (6 bases). Germline lookup yields CDR1 SGHRS and CDR2 YFSETQ. This CDR3 spans 15 amino acids. Between the trimmed V and J ends, which lost 4 bases and 0 bases, there was a span of 14 bases.

This clonotype was seen ten or more times. This chain joins TRBV9 and TRBJ1-1, with TRBD1 matching 7 bases. The CDR3 contains 14 residues. The trim removed 0 bases at V and 4 bases at J, leaving 3 bases unmatched. Germline V CDR1 and CDR2: SGDLS, YYNGEE. The CDR3 protein is CASSVAAGGTEAFF. Here the CDR3 DNA reads TGTGCCAGCAGCGTAGCCGCAGGGGGCACTGAAGCTTTCTTT.

The chain carries TRBV7-2 and TRBJ2-7; possibly TRBD1 or TRBD2 for D (5 bases each). Germline V gene sequence: CDR1 SGHTA, CDR2 FQGNSA. V gave up 8 bases and J gave up 4 bases, with 18 bases separating them. CDR3 size: 14 residues. DNA for the CDR3: TGTGCCAGCCGGCGGGTGGGGCAGTCGTACGAGCAGTACTTC. Translation: CASRRVGQSYEQYF.

This clonotype appeared many times. The chain employs TRBV24-1 and TRBJ2-2; 11 nucleotides match TRBD1. The CDR3 covers 16 residues. Germline CDR1 is KGHDR and CDR2 is SFDVKD. V dropped 2 bases and J dropped 5; count of bases not matched to a gene: 3. The CDR3 loop is CATSDSRDRGTGELFF. The CDR3 DNA follows: TGTGCCACCAGTGATTCAAGGGACAGGGGGACCGGGGAGCTGTTTTTT.

This clonotype came up a few times. The chain has TRBV5-4 and TRBJ1-1, with 7 bases aligning to TRBD1. There are 14 residues in the CDR3. V dropped 5 bases and J dropped 1; count of bases not matched to a gene: 5. The germline CDR1 and CDR2 sequences are SGHNT and YYREEE (reference sequence). In DNA form, the CDR3 reads TGTGCCAGCAGTCTGGACAGGCGGAACACTGAAGCTTTCTTT. Amino acids: CASSLDRRNTEAFF.